Listed here are 9 T cell receptor beta chains from one sample, sequenced in a study of blood T cell repertoires in COVID-19 (dated by TCRdb to the early 2020s). The method behind the library was the immunoSEQ multiplex PCR assay. TCRdb holds this immuneACCESS table with in-frame rearrangements only. Some clones are missing; in checked studies, unresolved V genes explain under half, and the rest has no known cause. This sample has some 350,000 clones in its table, and about 93% of those were observed once. Clones ranked in the top ten supply less than 3.5% of the sample. Sequencing was done on a sample of peripheral blood. Receptor source: a woman aged 18-35 years who had recovered from COVID-19.

The chain recombines TRBV10-2 with TRBJ1-1; TRBD1 might be the D (5 bases). The germline V and J ends were trimmed by 5 bases and 5 bases, with 12 bases remaining between them. Germline CDR1 is WSHSY and CDR2 is SAAADI. CDR3 length: 13 residues. CDR3 sequence: CASSSQGRTEAFF. The CDR3 DNA is TGCGCCAGCAGTAGCCAGGGAAGGACTGAAGCTTTCTTT.

This rearrangement joins TRBV6-2 or TRBV6-3 to TRBJ2-7, with 8 bases aligning to TRBD1. The V and J ends lost 5 bases and 7 bases, in that order; junction bases with no gene match: 7. The length of the CDR3 is 13 residues. CDR1 MNHEY and CDR2 SVGEGT come from the germline V gene. The CDR3, as DNA: TGTGCCAGCAGTGTGGACAGGGAAACGGAGCAGTACGTC. This sequence encodes CASSVDRETEQYV.

The chain carries TRBV19 and TRBJ2-1, with 10 bases matching TRBD1. The CDR3 has 15 amino acids. The germline V gene encodes CDR1 LNHDA and CDR2 SQIVND (reference sequence). The V gene end was trimmed by 4 bases and the J gene end by 6 bases; junction bases not matched to a gene: 6. The CDR3 loop reads CASSTTGGLSNEQFF. As DNA, the CDR3 is TGTGCCAGTAGTACGACAGGGGGCCTCTCCAATGAGCAGTTCTTC.

This chain links TRBV19 with TRBJ2-7, with D maybe TRBD2 (5 bases). Germline loops: CDR1 LNHDA, CDR2 SQIVND (reference sequence). V shed 4 bases and J shed 6 bases, with 10 bases lying between them. CDR3 size: 12 residues. This CDR3 is CASSNGVGEQYV. The DNA of the CDR3 is TGTGCCAGTAGTAACGGGGTTGGCGAGCAGTACGTC.

The V call is TRBV2, the J call TRBJ2-7; D gene unclear. The V and J ends lost 2 bases and 0 bases respectively, with 5 bases between them. The germline gives CDR1 SNHLY, CDR2 FYNNEI. CDR3 length equals 13 residues. The DNA of the CDR3 is TGTGCCAGCAGTGAAAGCCCCTCCTACGAGCAGTACGTC. This gives the protein CASSESPSYEQYV.

The chain joins TRBV5-8 to TRBJ2-7; TRBD2 might be the D (5 bases). Germline V lookup: CDR1 SGHTS, CDR2 YDEGEE. V gave up 4 bases and J gave up 3 bases, with 11 bases separating them. CDR3 size: 13 residues. The CDR3 protein is CASSRTGVYEQYV. The CDR3 DNA follows: TGTGCCAGCAGCCGGACCGGGGTCTACGAGCAGTACGTC.

The chain couples TRBV7-9 to TRBJ2-5; tentative D call: TRBD1 (5 bases). The CDR3 is made up of 15 amino acids. The germline gives CDR1 SEHNR, CDR2 FQNEAQ (reference sequence). Trimming pared 4 bases from V and 2 bases from J, leaving 14 bases between. The DNA of the CDR3 is TGTGCCAGCAGCTACGCTAGACAGCTACAAGAGACCCAGTACTTC. This translates into CASSYARQLQETQYF.

The chain couples TRBV28 to TRBJ2-3, with D unclear. In germline, CDR1 is MDHEN, CDR2 SYDVKM. The length of the CDR3 is 15 residues. V lost 10 bases to trimming and J lost 2 bases, with 19 bases between them. In DNA form, the CDR3 reads TGTGCCACCAAGTCTAGATCTCCCATCACAGATACGCAGTATTTT. It codes for CATKSRSPITDTQYF.

V gene TRBV4-3 combines with J gene TRBJ2-1; D may be TRBD2 (5 bases). The CDR3 is 16 residues long. Germline-derived CDR1 and CDR2 are LGHNA and YSLEER. V was shortened by 0 bases and J by 3 bases, with 12 bases between the two germline ends. CDR3 sequence: CASSQEWGEYYNEQFF. The CDR3 coding sequence is TGCGCCAGCAGCCAAGAGTGGGGAGAATACTACAATGAGCAGTTCTTC.